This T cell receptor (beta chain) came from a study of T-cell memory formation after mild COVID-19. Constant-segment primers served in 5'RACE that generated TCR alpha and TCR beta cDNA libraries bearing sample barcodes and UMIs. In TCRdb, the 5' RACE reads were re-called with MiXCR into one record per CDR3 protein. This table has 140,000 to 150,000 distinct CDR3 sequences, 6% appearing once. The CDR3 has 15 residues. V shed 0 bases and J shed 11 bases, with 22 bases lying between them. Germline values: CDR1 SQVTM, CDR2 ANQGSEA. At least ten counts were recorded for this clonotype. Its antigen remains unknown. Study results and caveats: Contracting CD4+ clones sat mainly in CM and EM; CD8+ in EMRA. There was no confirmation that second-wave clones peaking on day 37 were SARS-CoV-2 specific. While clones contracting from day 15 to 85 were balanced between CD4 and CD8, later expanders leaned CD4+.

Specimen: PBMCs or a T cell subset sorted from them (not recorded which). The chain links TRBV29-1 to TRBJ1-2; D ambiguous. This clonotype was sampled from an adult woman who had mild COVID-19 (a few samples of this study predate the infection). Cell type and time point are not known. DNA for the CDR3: TGCAGCGTTGAAGATCCGATCCCCAAGGGCTATCGATACACCTTC. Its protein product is CSVEDPIPKGYRYTF. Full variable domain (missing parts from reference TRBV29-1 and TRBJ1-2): SAVISQKPSRDICQRGTSLTIQCQVDSQVTMMFWYRQQPGQSLTLIATANQGSEATYESGFVIDKFPISRPNLTFSTLTVSNMSPEDSSIYLCSVEDPIPKGYRYTFGSGTRLTVV.